This T cell receptor (beta chain) appears in the sequencing data of a study of spatial heterogeneity in lung cancer. Study-level results: Ubiquitous expanded tumor TCRs were observed in blood more at resection than follow-up.

TCRdb re-called the 5' RACE reads with MiXCR, one entry per CDR3 protein. The sample holds 110,000 or so distinct CDR3 sequences; more than 10% are singletons and the top ten take less than 25%. Described time point: blood at routine non-recurrence follow-up after resection. Tumor, nontumor lung or frozen PBMC supplied whole RNA, sequenced without sorting. This clonotype was counted only a few times. Its target is unknown. V lost 3 bases to trimming and J lost 4 bases; unmatched junction nucleotides: 15. Germline lookup yields CDR1 DFQATT and CDR2 SNEGSKA (reference sequence). CDR3 length equals 17 residues.

The source was PBMCs, collected at follow-up. This TCR was sampled from a female donor with early-stage non-small cell lung cancer. This rearrangement joins TRBV20-1 to TRBJ2-1; 7 nucleotides align to TRBD2. CDR3 amino acids: CSARDVPRAGEYNEQFF. Written as DNA, the CDR3 is TGCAGTGCTAGGGATGTTCCCAGGGCGGGAGAGTACAATGAGCAGTTCTTC.